Below are 30 T cell receptor beta chains sequenced from a single sample in a study of OX40 agonist ivuxolimab in advanced cancers. The data were produced by immunoSEQ multiplex PCR, yet TCRdb's version contains in-frame clones alone and is incomplete. The sample has more than 95,000 clones; 90% to 95% are singletons. Specimen: CD4+ or CD8+ T cells sorted from blood, collected in a trial of the OX40 agonist ivuxolimab. Every receptor here comes from an adult with an advanced solid tumor such as melanoma, head and neck, liver or kidney cancer.

The genes are TRBV5-4 and TRBJ2-7; tentative D call: TRBD1 (6 bases). V was pared by 0 bases and J by 5 bases, with 12 bases between. There are 14 residues in the CDR3. Germline-derived CDR1 and CDR2 are SGHNT and YYREEE (reference sequence). In DNA form, the CDR3 reads TGTGCCAGCAGCTTGGTGGGGGCCGTGAACGAGCAGTACTTC. Its protein is CASSLVGAVNEQYF.

The J gene is TRBJ1-4, the V gene TRBV5-1; no clear D. The CDR3 is 12 amino acids. Germline CDR1 is SGHRS and CDR2 is YFSETQ. With 6 bases removed from V and 5 bases from J, the gap between germline ends came to 8 bases. CDR3 loop: CASMGGNEKLFF. CDR3 nucleotide sequence: TGCGCCAGCATGGGAGGGAATGAAAAACTGTTTTTT.

This chain joins TRBV7-2 and TRBJ2-3, with D hard to call. V dropped 2 bases and J dropped 2 bases, with 11 bases sitting between them. This CDR3 has 15 residues. Germline V gene lookup returns CDR1 SGHTA and CDR2 FQGNSA. CDR3 DNA: TGTGCCAGCAGCTTACTCCAGATCCTCACAGATACGCAGTATTTT. Translating gives CASSLLQILTDTQYF.

This clone came up once. This rearrangement joins TRBV19 to TRBJ2-4, with TRBD1 identical over 8 bases. J lost 0 bases, V lost 7 bases, and 14 bases had no gene match. CDR1 LNHDA and CDR2 SQIVND come from the germline V gene (reference sequence). The CDR3 runs 18 residues. The CDR3 DNA sequence: TGTGCCAGTAAGTCTAGGACAGGGAGTTTCCTAGCCAAAAACATTCAGTACTTC. This gives the protein CASKSRTGSFLAKNIQYF.

This clone was seen once. V is TRBV4-3 and J is TRBJ2-3; unclear D gene. Germline V gene sequence: CDR1 LGHNA, CDR2 YSLEER. Trimming took 0 bases from V and 3 from J, leaving 7 bases between them. The CDR3 totals 14 residues. The CDR3 nucleotides read TGCGCCAGCAGCCAAGATATCAGGACAGATACGCAGTATTTT. It codes for CASSQDIRTDTQYF.

J is TRBJ1-2 and V is TRBV28, with 8 positions matching TRBD1. Per germline, CDR1 MDHEN and CDR2 SYDVKM. The J segment lost 6 bases and the V segment lost 4 bases, leaving 7 bases of the junction unmatched. This CDR3 is 14 amino acids long. This CDR3 reads CASSSGQGPHGYTF. The DNA for the CDR3 is TGTGCCAGCAGTTCCGGACAGGGCCCGCATGGCTACACCTTC.

The J gene is TRBJ2-1, the V gene TRBV13, with 7 positions matching TRBD1. V gave up 5 bases and J gave up 2 bases; unmatched junction bases: 3. In germline, CDR1 is PRHDT, CDR2 FYEKMQ (reference sequence). The CDR3 spans 14 residues. The CDR3 region is CASSPDRAYNEQFF. The DNA of the CDR3 is TGTGCCAGCAGCCCAGACAGGGCCTACAATGAGCAGTTCTTC. Full variable domain (outside the CDR3, taken from reference TRBV13 and TRBJ2-1): AAGVIQSPRHLIKEKRETATLKCYPIPRHDTVYWYQQGPGQDPQFLISFYEKMQSDKGSIPDRFSAQQFSDYHSELNMSSLELGDSALYFCASSPDRAYNEQFFGPGTRLTVL.

This chain links TRBV5-1 with TRBJ2-5; 8 nucleotides agree with TRBD2. The CDR3 runs to 13 residues. Per germline, CDR1 SGHRS and CDR2 YFSETQ. Germline trimming cut 5 bases from V and 4 bases from J; bases unmatched to any gene: 4. The CDR3 is CASSLAGSETQYF. The CDR3 region has the DNA TGCGCCAGCAGTTTAGCGGGATCAGAGACCCAGTACTTC.

The V gene is TRBV2, the J gene TRBJ2-7; D is possibly TRBD2 (5 bases). The CDR3 is made up of 11 amino acids. The V and J ends lost 8 bases and 7 bases respectively, with 12 bases between them. Germline loops: CDR1 SNHLY, CDR2 FYNNEI. The CDR3 nucleotides are TGTGCCAGCTGGACTGATCTAGAGCAGTACTTC. Protein: CASWTDLEQYF.

The V and J genes are TRBV28 and TRBJ1-1, with D unresolved. The CDR3 has 19 amino acids. V was clipped by 4 bases and J by 1 base, with 25 bases between them. CDR1 and CDR2 from the germline V gene are MDHEN and SYDVKM. CDR3 loop: CASSSAARGRNKSNTEAFF. In DNA, the CDR3 is TGTGCCAGCAGTTCCGCAGCAAGAGGCAGAAATAAATCGAACACTGAAGCTTTCTTT.

Only one count was recorded for this clone. CDR3 residues: CASSLGSTAGTDTQYF. CDR3 in DNA: TGCGCCAGCAGCTTGGGTTCCACAGCAGGGACAGATACGCAGTATTTT. This chain connects TRBV5-1 to TRBJ2-3; TRBD1 might be the D (5 bases). Trimming removed 0 bases from V and 3 bases from J, with 14 bases in between. Germline CDR1 reads SGHRS; CDR2 reads YFSETQ. This CDR3 region has 16 residues.

The CDR3 loop is CASSTSPRTGVTEAFF. CDR3 coding DNA: TGTGCCAGCAGCACCAGCCCAAGGACAGGGGTAACTGAAGCTTTCTTT. The chain links TRBV9 to TRBJ1-1, with 9 bases fitting TRBD1. Germline CDR1 and CDR2: SGDLS and YYNGEE. This CDR3 contains 16 residues. V was pared by 4 bases and J by 5 bases, with 12 bases of the junction left unmatched.

V is TRBV19 and J is TRBJ1-5; D is unclear. The CDR3 runs 13 residues. Germline values: CDR1 LNHDA, CDR2 SQIVND (reference sequence). Trimming took off 1 base at V and 5 bases at J, with 6 bases between the two ends. The CDR3 nucleotides are TGTGCCAGTAGTATAGTCTGGGATCAGCCCCAGCATTTT. It is translated as CASSIVWDQPQHF.

This clone occurred once. The chain employs TRBV5-4 and TRBJ2-3, with 12 bases matching TRBD2. Germline V gene lookup returns CDR1 SGHNT and CDR2 YYREEE (reference sequence). There are 19 residues in the CDR3. J lost 2 bases, V lost 0 bases, and 10 bases had no gene match. This CDR3 is CASSLGLAGGVLLTDTQYF. As DNA, the CDR3 is TGTGCCAGCAGCTTGGGCCTAGCGGGAGGGGTCCTTCTCACAGATACGCAGTATTTT.

The chain combines TRBV4-2 with TRBJ1-4; 8 bases are a match to TRBD1. Germline V CDR1 and CDR2: LGHNA, YNFKEQ. The CDR3 contains 15 residues. The V gene end was trimmed by 2 bases and the J gene end by 8 bases; junction bases not matched to a gene: 7. This chain's CDR3 is CASSQLTGEGEKLFF. CDR3 bases: TGTGCCAGCAGCCAACTGACAGGGGAAGGGGAAAAACTGTTTTTT.

This chain's CDR3 is CASSPRLGGKYEQYF. CDR3 nucleotides: TGTGCCAGCAGCCCCCGACTAGGAGGCAAGTACGAGCAGTACTTC. This chain connects TRBV7-6 to TRBJ2-7, with a possible D match to TRBD2 (6 bases). This CDR3 has 15 residues. The V and J ends lost 5 bases and 4 bases respectively, with 18 bases between them. Germline values: CDR1 SGHVS, CDR2 FNYEAQ.

The rearrangement links TRBV5-1 to TRBJ1-1; TRBD1 matches at 10 bases. The germline gives CDR1 SGHRS, CDR2 YFSETQ. The ends lost 2 bases at V and 7 bases at J; junction bases unmatched: 8. This CDR3 has 15 amino acids. The CDR3 here is CASSLHRTGGVEAFF. In DNA, the CDR3 is TGCGCCAGCAGCTTACATCGGACAGGGGGTGTTGAAGCTTTCTTT.

The V gene is TRBV19, the J gene TRBJ1-5; 10 bases fit TRBD1. With V trimmed by 1 base and J by 7 bases, 4 bases remained unmatched. The CDR3 consists of 15 residues. Germline lookup yields CDR1 LNHDA and CDR2 SQIVND (reference sequence). For the CDR3, the DNA is TGTGCCAGTAGTATAGGACAGGGGGCAAAGCAGCCCCAGCATTTT. Translation gives CASSIGQGAKQPQHF. Drawing the rest from reference TRBV19 and TRBJ1-5, the complete variable domain is DGGITQSPKYLFRKEGQNVTLSCEQNLNHDAMYWYRQDPGQGLRLIYYSQIVNDFQKGDIAEGYSVSREKKESFPLTVTSAQKNPTAFYLCASSIGQGAKQPQHFGDGTRLSIL.

The chain is built from TRBV5-1 and TRBJ1-6; no firm D call. Germline values: CDR1 SGHRS, CDR2 YFSETQ. This CDR3 region has 14 residues. Trimming cost V 0 bases and J 10 bases, with 11 bases left between them. The DNA of the CDR3 is TGCGCCAGCAGCTTGGCAAACGTGGGCTCACCCCTCCACTTT. Amino acids: CASSLANVGSPLHF.

The CDR3: CATSRGFAGGTNEQFF. CDR3 bases: TGTGCCACCAGCAGAGGGTTCGCCGGGGGTACCAATGAGCAGTTCTTC. The chain combines TRBV15 with TRBJ2-1; the D gene is possibly TRBD2 (6 bases). CDR3 size: 16 residues. Germline V gene lookup returns CDR1 LNHNV and CDR2 YYDKDF (reference sequence). Trimming removed 1 base from V and 6 bases from J, with 16 bases in between.

Concerning this clone itself: In the same sample, other DNA sequences code for this CDR3. As DNA, the CDR3 is TGTGCCAGCTCCTCCAGCGCCTCCTACGAGCAGTACTTC. This encodes CASSSSASYEQYF. The chain uses TRBV18 and TRBJ2-7, with D uncertain. V was cut by 6 bases and J by 0 bases, with 9 bases left in between. The CDR3 extends over 13 amino acids. Germline CDR1 KGHSH, CDR2 LQKENI.

The V and J genes are TRBV5-4 and TRBJ2-1; 12 bases agree with TRBD2. Trimming at V came to 4 bases and at J to 4 bases, leaving 9 bases not matched to a gene. Germline CDR1 and CDR2: SGHNT and YYREEE (reference sequence). This CDR3 has 17 residues. CDR3 coding DNA: TGTGCCAGCAGCCGGCGACTAGCGGGAGAGATATACAATGAGCAGTTCTTC. Translation gives CASSRRLAGEIYNEQFF.

V usage is TRBV28 and J usage is TRBJ1-3; D might be TRBD1 (5 bases). This CDR3 is 13 amino acids long. Germline values: CDR1 MDHEN, CDR2 SYDVKM. The V and J ends lost 7 bases and 6 bases respectively, with 13 bases between them. The CDR3 DNA reads TGTGCCAGCACGTCAATTGGGGCAAACACCATATATTTT. This sequence encodes CASTSIGANTIYF.

This chain links TRBV7-2 with TRBJ1-5, with a weak D call TRBD1 (5 bases). V lost 0 bases to trimming and J lost 6 bases, with 12 bases between them. The length of the CDR3 is 15 residues. Germline V lookup: CDR1 SGHTA, CDR2 FQGNSA. The CDR3 nucleotides are TGTGCCAGCAGCTTAGCGGTGGGTGGGACTCAGCCCCAGCATTTT. This translates into CASSLAVGGTQPQHF.

The chain combines TRBV19 with TRBJ2-7, with TRBD1 as a possible D gene (6 bases). V was trimmed by 4 bases and J by 6 bases, leaving 16 bases between them. The CDR3 has 14 residues. The V gene's germline CDR1 is LNHDA and CDR2 SQIVND (reference sequence). Here the CDR3 DNA reads TGTGCCAGTAGTAACAGTGGCAGGGGAGTCGAGCAGTACTTC. Translated: CASSNSGRGVEQYF.

V usage is TRBV4-1 and J usage is TRBJ1-4; D is undetermined. V was cut by 1 base and J by 15 bases, with 15 bases left in between. Germline-derived CDR1 and CDR2 are MGHRA and YSYEKL. This CDR3 region has 13 residues. CDR3 sequence reads: CASSQVKALQLFF. CDR3 DNA sequence: TGCGCCAGCAGCCAAGTGAAGGCGCTCCAATTGTTTTTT.

Note on this clone: The sample has other DNA sequences that encode this CDR3 too. V gene TRBV11-2 combines with J gene TRBJ2-7; D remains ambiguous. Germline V gives CDR1 SGHAT, CDR2 FQNNGV. The CDR3 consists of 12 residues. Trimming cost V 1 base and J 3 bases, with 4 bases left between them. CDR3: CASSLVGYEQYF. The CDR3 DNA is TGTGCCAGCAGCTTAGTAGGCTACGAGCAGTACTTC. Complete variable domain (other parts from reference TRBV11-2 and TRBJ2-7): EAGVAQSPRYKIIEKRQSVAFWCNPISGHATLYWYQQILGQGPKLLIQFQNNGVVDDSQLPKDRFSAERLKGVDSTLKIQPAKLEDSAVYLCASSLVGYEQYFGPGTRLTVT.

The chain joins TRBV7-2 to TRBJ1-3; perhaps TRBD1 as D (6 bases). Germline V CDR1 and CDR2: SGHTA, FQGNSA. This CDR3 has 17 residues. V gave up 1 base and J gave up 0 bases, with 13 bases separating them. This CDR3 is CASSLDQGSSSGNTIYF. CDR3 coding DNA: TGTGCCAGCAGCTTAGATCAGGGGTCCAGCTCTGGAAACACCATATATTTT.

The rearrangement links TRBV10-3 to TRBJ2-1, with 8 nucleotides matching TRBD1. The CDR3 is 13 residues long. Trimming cost V 6 bases and J 7 bases; bases outside gene matches: 5. Germline lookup yields CDR1 ENHRY and CDR2 SYGVKD. Here the CDR3 DNA reads TGTGCCATCAGGGACAGGGTGGAAAATGAGCAGTTCTTC. Its translation is CAIRDRVENEQFF.

This chain links TRBV6-4 with TRBJ1-1, with TRBD1 matching over 10 bases. The CDR3 totals 14 residues. Per the germline V gene, CDR1 is MRHNA and CDR2 is SNTAGT. V gave up 6 bases and J gave up 3 bases; unmatched junction bases: 4. CDR3 in DNA: TGTGCCAGCAGGAGGGGGACAGGGGACACTGAAGCTTTCTTT. Its protein is CASRRGTGDTEAFF.